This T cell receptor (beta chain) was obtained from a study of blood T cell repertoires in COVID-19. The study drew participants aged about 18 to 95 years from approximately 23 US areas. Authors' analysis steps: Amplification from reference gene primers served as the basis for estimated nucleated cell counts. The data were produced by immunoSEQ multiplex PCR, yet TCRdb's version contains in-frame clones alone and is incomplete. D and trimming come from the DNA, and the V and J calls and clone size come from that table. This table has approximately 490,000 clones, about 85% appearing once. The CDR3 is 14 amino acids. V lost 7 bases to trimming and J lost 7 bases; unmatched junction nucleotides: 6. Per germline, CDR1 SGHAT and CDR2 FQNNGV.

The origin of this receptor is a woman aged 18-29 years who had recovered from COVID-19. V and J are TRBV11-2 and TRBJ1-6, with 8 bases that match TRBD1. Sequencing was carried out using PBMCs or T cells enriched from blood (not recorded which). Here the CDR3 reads CASTGQGNNSPLHF. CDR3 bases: TGTGCCAGCACCGGACAGGGTAACAATTCACCCCTCCACTTT.